The sequence of this TCR beta chain was determined in a study of blood T cells in healthy people across ages. With regard to this clonotype: Its specificity is not known.

V lost 1 base, J lost 6 bases, and 13 bases lay in between. Germline CDR1 reads LGHDT; CDR2 reads YNNKEL (reference sequence). The CDR3 length is 15 residues. It was with a sample-barcoded 5' primer and a J-beta primer mix that a second PCR of roughly 7 to 12 cycles was run. TCRdb processed the 5' RACE reads anew with MiXCR; each CDR3 protein has one entry. The repertoire includes more than 650,000 distinct CDR3 sequences, 22% of them detected once, and about 20% sits in the top ten. The study isolated at least 7 million PBMCs from each sample. Whole-study findings and limits: Estimates drawn from one million T cells were deemed to understate diversity.

Input material: blood. The origin of this receptor is an older man in good health. This chain joins TRBV3-1 and TRBJ1-5; D is perhaps TRBD1 (5 bases). The CDR3 bases are TGTGCCAGCAGCCAAGCTCCCGGGGCTTTTCAGCCCCAGCATTTT. Protein: CASSQAPGAFQPQHF.